The next 18 T cell receptor beta chains were all read from a single sample in a study of blood T cell repertoires in COVID-19. Data came from immunoSEQ multiplex PCR; TCRdb stores just in-frame clones and leaves some out. The sample shows under 150,000 clones, approximately 90% of them seen only once. The sample comprised peripheral blood. All receptors derive from a human donor in a cohort sampled during active COVID-19.

This rearrangement joins TRBV5-6 to TRBJ2-1; D remains ambiguous. Germline values: CDR1 SGHDT, CDR2 YYEEEE. The CDR3 covers 16 residues. Trimming removed 0 bases at V and 0 bases at J, with 10 bases between. CDR3 loop: CASSLVLRSSYNEQFF. CDR3 nucleotides: TGTGCCAGCAGCTTGGTCCTCAGAAGCTCCTACAATGAGCAGTTCTTC.

The rearrangement links TRBV18 to TRBJ2-4, with 9 bases identical to TRBD1. Trimming cost V 3 bases and J 8 bases; bases outside gene matches: 11. Per the germline V gene, CDR1 is KGHSH and CDR2 is LQKENI. The CDR3 runs 16 residues. CDR3 residues: CASSPSTGQGGYIQYF. The DNA for the CDR3 is TGTGCCAGCTCACCGTCCACGGGACAGGGTGGTTACATTCAGTACTTC.

The chain combines TRBV24-1 with TRBJ2-3; perhaps TRBD2 as D (6 bases). The CDR3 runs to 17 residues. V lost 2 bases and J lost 0, with 14 bases in between. CDR1 and CDR2 (germline): KGHDR, SFDVKD. CDR3 residues: CATSDSRGGASTDTQYF. As DNA, the CDR3 is TGTGCCACCAGTGATTCCCGAGGAGGGGCTAGCACAGATACGCAGTATTTT.

This clone came up a few times. The chain has TRBV7-9 and TRBJ2-7, with 9 bases matching TRBD1. Germline V gene lookup returns CDR1 SEHNR and CDR2 FQNEAQ (reference sequence). The CDR3 sequence is 14 residues long. The V segment lost 4 bases and the J segment 2 bases; nucleotides outside the gene matches: 3. CDR3 nucleotide sequence: TGTGCCAGCAGCTCCGGGACAGGGACCTACGAGCAGTACTTC. This sequence encodes CASSSGTGTYEQYF.

This chain links TRBV24-1 with TRBJ1-5; D not resolved. The V and J ends lost 5 bases and 9 bases respectively, with 10 bases between them. This CDR3 is 12 amino acids long. Germline assignment: CDR1 KGHDR and CDR2 SFDVKD. CDR3 in amino acids: CATSARRGPQHF. In nucleotides, the CDR3 is TGTGCCACCAGTGCTCGTCGGGGGCCCCAGCATTTT.

This clone was detected only a few times. V is TRBV2 and J is TRBJ1-6; D unresolved. The CDR3 contains 16 residues. V lost 6 bases, J lost 0 bases, and 12 bases lay in between. The germline CDR1 and CDR2 sequences are SNHLY and FYNNEI. CDR3 sequence: CASRTPESSYNSPLHF. CDR3 nucleotide sequence: TGTGCCAGCAGGACGCCGGAGAGCTCCTATAATTCACCCCTCCACTTT.

This chain joins TRBV4-1 and TRBJ2-4; tentatively, D is TRBD1 (6 bases). Between the trimmed V and J ends, which lost 4 bases and 0 bases, there was a span of 16 bases. The CDR3 is made up of 17 amino acids. Germline assignment: CDR1 MGHRA and CDR2 YSYEKL. CDR3 DNA sequence: TGCGCCAGCAGCCTAAGGACAGAATATGTAGCCAAAAACATTCAGTACTTC. It codes for CASSLRTEYVAKNIQYF.

V usage is TRBV5-1 and J usage is TRBJ2-7, with TRBD2 matching 9 bases. Trimming removed 3 bases from V and 0 bases from J; junction bases left unmatched: 10. The germline V gene has CDR1 SGHRS and CDR2 YFSETQ. This CDR3 is built from 17 residues. The CDR3 region is CASSSAGTSKVSYEQYF. The CDR3 nucleotides are TGCGCCAGCAGCTCCGCCGGGACTAGCAAGGTCTCCTACGAGCAGTACTTC.

This sequence joins TRBV15 and TRBJ2-1; D remains ambiguous. Germline values: CDR1 LNHNV, CDR2 YYDKDF (reference sequence). V lost 0 bases and J lost 8, with 5 bases in between. CDR3 size: 12 residues. CDR3 amino acids: CATSRDADEQFF. The CDR3 nucleotides are TGTGCCACCAGCAGAGATGCGGATGAGCAGTTCTTC.

The chain couples TRBV7-9 to TRBJ2-7, with 7 bases matching TRBD1. With V trimmed by 1 base and J by 2 bases, 11 bases remained unmatched. The CDR3 sequence is 17 residues long. Germline CDR1 and CDR2: SEHNR and FQNEAQ (reference sequence). The CDR3 protein is CASSLGLTGWSPYEQYF. CDR3 coding DNA: TGTGCCAGCAGCTTAGGTCTGACAGGGTGGTCCCCCTACGAGCAGTACTTC.

This chain uses TRBV19 with TRBJ2-5, with TRBD2 matching 12 bases. Losses at the gene ends were 2 bases for V and 3 bases for J; bases not matched to a gene: 4. The CDR3 covers 16 residues. Germline CDR1 reads LNHDA; CDR2 reads SQIVND (reference sequence). In DNA form, the CDR3 reads TGTGCCAGTAGTATACTGGCTAGCGGGGGGGAAGAGACCCAGTACTTC. Translated: CASSILASGGEETQYF.

The V and J genes are TRBV5-4 and TRBJ1-5, with TRBD1 as a possible D gene (5 bases). Germline CDR1 and CDR2: SGHNT and YYREEE (reference sequence). CDR3 size: 13 residues. V was clipped by 4 bases and J by 4 bases, with 9 bases between them. The CDR3 nucleotides read TGTGCCAGCAGCCGAGACAGAAATCAGCCCCAGCATTTT. As protein: CASSRDRNQPQHF.

The chain employs TRBV5-1 and TRBJ2-2; 9 nucleotides line up with TRBD1. CDR1 and CDR2 (germline): SGHRS, YFSETQ. J lost 7 bases, V lost 3 bases, and 4 bases had no gene match. There are 14 residues in the CDR3. The CDR3 nucleotides read TGCGCCAGCAGCTGGGACAGGGCGAGCGGGGAGCTGTTTTTT. As protein: CASSWDRASGELFF.

The gene calls are TRBV11-3 and TRBJ2-3; perhaps TRBD2 as D (6 bases). Per germline, CDR1 SGHNT and CDR2 YENEEA. Deletions cut 4 bases from V and 4 bases from J, with 6 bases between. CDR3 length: 12 residues. In nucleotides, the CDR3 is TGTGCCAGCAGCTCGGGGGCAGATACGCAGTATTTT. Residues: CASSSGADTQYF.

This clone was seen just once. This rearrangement joins TRBV30 to TRBJ2-7, with TRBD2 identical over 8 bases. This CDR3 spans 14 amino acids. The trim removed 0 bases at V and 0 bases at J, leaving 1 base unmatched. The V gene's germline CDR1 is GTSNPN and CDR2 SVGIG (reference sequence). CDR3 residues: CAWSVGGASYEQYF. DNA for the CDR3: TGTGCCTGGAGTGTCGGGGGGGCCTCCTACGAGCAGTACTTC.

The chain combines TRBV15 with TRBJ2-6; the D gene is possibly TRBD2 (5 bases). Trimming stripped 5 bases from V and 2 bases from J, with 7 bases between. The CDR3 runs 14 residues. In germline, CDR1 is LNHNV, CDR2 YYDKDF (reference sequence). CDR3 residues: CATSPGAGANVLTF. The DNA for the CDR3 is TGTGCCACCAGCCCCGGGGCTGGGGCCAACGTCCTGACTTTC.

The rearrangement links TRBV5-1 to TRBJ2-2; no clear D gene. This CDR3 comprises 16 residues. Germline V gene data show CDR1 as SGHRS and CDR2 as YFSETQ. Trimming took off 0 bases at V and 3 bases at J, with 12 bases between the two ends. The CDR3 here is CASSLGLSRDTGELFF. CDR3 nucleotide sequence: TGCGCCAGCAGCTTGGGGCTTAGTCGGGACACCGGGGAGCTGTTTTTT.

The chain combines TRBV5-1 with TRBJ2-7; a possible D gene is TRBD2 (7 bases). V was shortened by 4 bases and J by 2 bases, with 19 bases between the two germline ends. Per germline, CDR1 SGHRS and CDR2 YFSETQ. CDR3 length: 16 amino acids. The CDR3 DNA follows: TGCGCCAGCAGCCTCCGCCGGGGGGCAATCGCCTACGAGCAGTACTTC. This gives the protein CASSLRRGAIAYEQYF.